A single sample is the source of the 15 T cell receptor beta chains below, sequenced in a study of OX40 agonist ivuxolimab in advanced cancers. Measured with immunoSEQ multiplex PCR; TCRdb has only the in-frame clones, and not every one. The sample yields around 65,000 clones, over 60% seen once. The sample was CD4+ or CD8+ T cells sorted from blood, taken in a trial of the OX40 agonist ivuxolimab. The receptors shown here come from an adult with an advanced solid tumor such as melanoma, head and neck, liver or kidney cancer.

This clone was seen only a few times. The chain employs TRBV10-1 and TRBJ2-5; D unclear. Trimming cost V 5 bases and J 9 bases, with 7 bases left between them. This CDR3 comprises 10 residues. The V gene's germline CDR1 is WNHNN and CDR2 SYGVQD (reference sequence). DNA of the CDR3: TGCGCCAGCAGTCGGCGGCCCCAGTACTTC. Protein sequence: CASSRRPQYF.

The chain joins TRBV27 to TRBJ2-3; perhaps D is TRBD1 or TRBD2 (5 bases each). CDR3 length equals 15 residues. The germline CDR1 and CDR2 sequences are MNHEY and SMNVEV (reference sequence). The V gene lost 6 bases and the J gene lost 3 bases, with 16 bases spanning the gap. The CDR3 sequence is CASRRALGETDTQYF. The CDR3 DNA reads TGTGCCAGCAGGCGGGCCCTAGGGGAAACAGATACGCAGTATTTT.

This clone came up once. V and J are TRBV12-5 and TRBJ1-1, with unresolved D. The V gene's germline CDR1 is LGHNT and CDR2 FRNRAP. This CDR3 has 14 amino acids. The ends were cut back, 6 bases at V and 1 base at J, with 12 bases in the middle. In DNA, the CDR3 is TGTGCTAGTGGGGAGGGAAATCCGAACACTGAAGCTTTCTTT. It encodes CASGEGNPNTEAFF.

The CDR3: CASSPSLRLAGAGEQFF. The CDR3 DNA is TGTGCCAGCAGCCCATCTCTCAGACTAGCGGGAGCGGGGGAGCAGTTCTTC. V gene TRBV11-2 combines with J gene TRBJ2-1; TRBD2 aligns across 12 bases. V lost 5 bases, J lost 10 bases, and 15 bases stayed unmatched. CDR1 and CDR2 from the germline V gene are SGHAT and FQNNGV. The CDR3 totals 17 residues.

V gene TRBV10-2 combines with J gene TRBJ1-5; the D gene is possibly TRBD1 (5 bases). CDR1 and CDR2 from the germline V gene are WSHSY and SAAADI. The CDR3 extends over 13 amino acids. The V and J ends lost 3 bases and 2 bases respectively, with 5 bases between them. The CDR3 region has the DNA TGCGCCAGCAGTGACAGGGGCAATCAGCCCCAGCATTTT. Its protein is CASSDRGNQPQHF.

The J gene is TRBJ2-1, the V gene TRBV27, with D possibly matching TRBD1 (8 bases). The CDR3 totals 13 residues. Germline CDR1 is MNHEY and CDR2 is SMNVEV (reference sequence). Trimming pared 5 bases from V and 14 bases from J, leaving 19 bases between. Here the CDR3 reads CASSVDRGGSEFF. The CDR3 nucleotides are TGTGCCAGCAGTGTAGACAGGGGAGGGTCGGAGTTCTTC.

The rearrangement uses TRBV9 and TRBJ2-7; 10 positions match TRBD2. The CDR3 has 18 residues. Per the germline V gene, CDR1 is SGDLS and CDR2 is YYNGEE. The V segment lost 0 bases and the J segment 2 bases; nucleotides outside the gene matches: 11. Written as DNA, the CDR3 is TGTGCCAGCAGCGTAGGGGCGGGTAGCGGGGGGAACCCCTACGAGCAGTACTTC. Residues: CASSVGAGSGGNPYEQYF.

The chain recombines TRBV2 with TRBJ2-5; 11 bases map to TRBD2. The CDR3 contains 16 residues. Germline CDR1 and CDR2: SNHLY and FYNNEI. V lost 4 bases and J lost 0; bases outside the gene matches: 4. In DNA, the CDR3 is TGTGCCAGCAGTGCGGGACTAGCGGATTACCAAGAGACCCAGTACTTC. This sequence encodes CASSAGLADYQETQYF.

This chain joins TRBV5-4 and TRBJ2-6, with a possible D match to TRBD1 (6 bases). V lost 8 bases and J 2 bases, leaving 11 bases between the germline ends. Germline V gives CDR1 SGHNT, CDR2 YYREEE (reference sequence). The CDR3 has 14 residues. DNA for the CDR3: TGTGCCAGTCAGGGGCAGGCTGGGGCCAACGTCCTGACTTTC. Encoded protein: CASQGQAGANVLTF.

The CDR3 is CAWRTGGIYGYTF. The CDR3 DNA follows: TGTGCCTGGAGGACAGGGGGCATCTATGGCTACACCTTC. This rearrangement joins TRBV30 to TRBJ1-2; 10 bases align to TRBD1. V shed 3 bases, J shed 4 bases, and the junction held 2 bases outside the gene matches. Germline V gene sequence: CDR1 GTSNPN, CDR2 SVGIG (reference sequence). The CDR3 has 13 residues.

The chain combines TRBV5-1 with TRBJ2-3; 10 positions agree with TRBD2. The CDR3 covers 16 residues. CDR1 and CDR2 from the germline V gene are SGHRS and YFSETQ. Trimming cost V 4 bases and J 3 bases; bases outside gene matches: 8. The CDR3 loop is CASSASGGARTDTQYF. CDR3 coding DNA: TGCGCCAGCAGCGCCAGCGGGGGGGCCAGGACAGATACGCAGTATTTT.

This clone was detected only a few times. This sequence joins TRBV13 and TRBJ1-1; TRBD1 is a possible D gene (6 bases). The CDR3 totals 14 residues. V lost 3 bases and J 5 bases, leaving 13 bases between the germline ends. The germline V gene encodes CDR1 PRHDT and CDR2 FYEKMQ (reference sequence). DNA of the CDR3: TGTGCCAGCAGCTTGATTCAGGGGCGGACTGAAGCTTTCTTT. This gives the protein CASSLIQGRTEAFF.

The chain recombines TRBV7-2 with TRBJ2-7, with D possibly being TRBD1 (6 bases). The ends were cut back, 5 bases at V and 4 bases at J, with 18 bases in the middle. The germline V gene encodes CDR1 SGHTA and CDR2 FQGNSA. CDR3 length equals 15 residues. DNA of the CDR3: TGTGCCAGCAGCGCACCTGACAGGTTGTCGTACGAGCAGTACTTC. Its translation: CASSAPDRLSYEQYF.

The gene calls are TRBV15 and TRBJ1-1, with TRBD1 identical over 7 bases. Germline loops: CDR1 LNHNV, CDR2 YYDKDF (reference sequence). The CDR3 has 20 amino acids. V was pared by 0 bases and J by 1 base, with 17 bases of the junction left unmatched. The CDR3 nucleotides read TGTGCCACCAGCAGAGATCTCCTTTCCTCTTACGGGACAGCGAACACTGAAGCTTTCTTT. Translating gives CATSRDLLSSYGTANTEAFF.

The V gene is TRBV30, the J gene TRBJ1-1; the match to TRBD1 covers 8 bases. Germline lookup yields CDR1 GTSNPN and CDR2 SVGIG (reference sequence). CDR3 length: 15 amino acids. The V and J ends lost 2 bases and 4 bases, in that order; junction bases with no gene match: 9. CDR3 bases: TGTGCCTGGAGTTCAGGGGGCAGGGGGGGCACTGAAGCTTTCTTT. Translating it yields CAWSSGGRGGTEAFF.